Sequencing of this T cell receptor (beta chain) was carried out in a study of T cell responses to AZD1222 COVID-19 vaccine. Study summary: Second-dose recipients at about 4 or about 12 weeks were treated as one pooled group. Study-level results: Baseline antibody screening turned up just a handful of seropositive AZD1222 recipients. A mostly white British donor set with more females was recruited, and clonal diversity was possibly underestimated.

Sequenced by immunoSEQ multiplex PCR; TCRdb stores in-frame clones only, minus some. The profile shows about 130,000 clones, 93% of them singletons. Of note for this clone: As yet, its antigen is unknown.

This TCR was recovered from an adult in good health. Specimen: peripheral blood, collected on day 0 of AZD1222 vaccination.

The CDR3 region is CASSLEGRPGSGANVLTF. The DNA for the CDR3 is TGCGCCAGCAGCTTGGAGGGCAGGCCGGGGTCTGGGGCCAACGTCCTGACTTTC. The V gene is TRBV5-1, the J gene TRBJ2-6; tentatively, D is TRBD2 (5 bases). Germline V CDR1 and CDR2: SGHRS, YFSETQ. With 0 bases removed from V and 1 base from J, the gap between germline ends came to 14 bases. The CDR3 is 18 residues long.